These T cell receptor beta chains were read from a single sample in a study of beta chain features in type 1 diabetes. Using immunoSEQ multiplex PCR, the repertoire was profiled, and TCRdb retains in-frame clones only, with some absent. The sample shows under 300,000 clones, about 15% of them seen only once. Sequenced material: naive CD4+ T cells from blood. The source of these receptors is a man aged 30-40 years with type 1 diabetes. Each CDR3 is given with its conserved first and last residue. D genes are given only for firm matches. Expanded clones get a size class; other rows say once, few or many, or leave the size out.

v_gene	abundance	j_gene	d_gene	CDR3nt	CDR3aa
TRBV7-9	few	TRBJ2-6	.	TGTGCCAGCAGCCGAGAATCCGGGGCCAACGTCCTGACTTTC	CASSRESGANVLTF
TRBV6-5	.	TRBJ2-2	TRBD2	TGTGCCAGCAGTGACTTAGCGGGGAACACCGGGGAGCTGTTTTTT	CASSDLAGNTGELFF
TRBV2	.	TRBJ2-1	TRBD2	TGTGCCAGCAGCGCCGCAGGGCTTGGGAGAGCGGGGAATGAGCAGTTCTTC	CASSAAGLGRAGNEQFF
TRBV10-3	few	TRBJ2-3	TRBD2	TGTGCCATCACGGGACTAGCCACAGATACGCAGTATTTT	CAITGLATDTQYF
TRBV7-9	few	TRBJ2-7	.	TGTGCCAGCAGCCTAGGCAGGGGATCGGCCTACGAGCAGTACTTC	CASSLGRGSAYEQYF
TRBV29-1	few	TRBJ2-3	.	TGCAGCGTTACCAGGTTGTCGGCAGATACGCAGTATTTT	CSVTRLSADTQYF
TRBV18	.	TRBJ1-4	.	TGTGCCAGCTCACCCGACGGAGGTGAAAAACTGTTTTTT	CASSPDGGEKLFF
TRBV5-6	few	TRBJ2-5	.	TGTGCCAGCAGCCCAACCCACCTCACGGGCGGGGAAGAGACCCAGTACTTC	CASSPTHLTGGEETQYF
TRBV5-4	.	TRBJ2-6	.	TGTGCCAGCAGCTTGGACAACTCTGGGGCCAACGTCCTGACTTTC	CASSLDNSGANVLTF
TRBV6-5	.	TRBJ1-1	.	TGTGCCAGCAGTTACGTCAGTTCGGGGGGCACTGAAGCTTTCTTT	CASSYVSSGGTEAFF
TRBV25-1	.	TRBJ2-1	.	TGTGCCAGCAGTGACCCGAGCTCCTACAATGAGCAGTTCTTC	CASSDPSSYNEQFF
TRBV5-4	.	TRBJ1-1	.	TGTGCCAGCAGCTCTATTTTCGACAGTCTCACTGAAGCTTTCTTT	CASSSIFDSLTEAFF
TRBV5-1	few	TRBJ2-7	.	TGCGCCAGCAGCTTGGAATATACAGGGCAGTACTTC	CASSLEYTGQYF
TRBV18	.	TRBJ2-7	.	TGTGCCAGCTCATCAGTAGCTGCTTCGGGGAGCTACGAGCAGTACTTC	CASSSVAASGSYEQYF
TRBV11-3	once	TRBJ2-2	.	TGTGCCAGCAGCCAGGGACAAGCAAACACCGGGGAGCTGTTTTTT	CASSQGQANTGELFF
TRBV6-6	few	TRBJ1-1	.	TGTGCCAGCAGTTACGACAGTCGGAACACTGAAGCTTTCTTT	CASSYDSRNTEAFF
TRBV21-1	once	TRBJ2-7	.	TGTGCCAGCATTACAAAGAAGGCCCGGACAGGGATCGAGCAGTACTTC	CASITKKARTGIEQYF
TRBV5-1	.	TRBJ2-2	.	TGCGCCAGCAGCTTGGCCGACCGGGACACCGGGGAGCTGTTTTTT	CASSLADRDTGELFF
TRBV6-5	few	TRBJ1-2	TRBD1	TGTGCCAGCAGTTACCAACAGGGGAAGCATTATGGCTACACCTTC	CASSYQQGKHYGYTF
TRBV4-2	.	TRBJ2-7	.	TGTGCCAGCAGCCAACTACGAGCCTACGAGCAGTACTTC	CASSQLRAYEQYF
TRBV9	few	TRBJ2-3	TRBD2	TGTGCCAGCAGCCAGGGAGAGGTAGGGCTAGCGGGGGTCTCGGATACGCAGTATTTT	CASSQGEVGLAGVSDTQYF
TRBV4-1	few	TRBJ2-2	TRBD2	TGCGCCAGCAGCCAAGAAAGTTTGGAGACTAGCGCTAACACCGGGGAGCTGTTTTTT	CASSQESLETSANTGELFF
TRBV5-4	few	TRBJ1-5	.	TGTGCCAGCAGCTTCGGGGGGGTGGATCAGCCCCAGCATTTT	CASSFGGVDQPQHF
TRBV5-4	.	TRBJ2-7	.	TGTGCCAGCAGCTTGGGTGGGGGGTCCTACGAGCAGTACTTC	CASSLGGGSYEQYF
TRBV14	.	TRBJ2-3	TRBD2	TGTGCCAGCAGCCAAGAATCTAGCGGGAGGAGAACAGATACGCAGTATTTT	CASSQESSGRRTDTQYF
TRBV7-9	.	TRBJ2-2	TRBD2	TGTGCCAGCAGCGCTGGGCTAGCGGGAGTCGTCGGGGAGCTGTTTTTT	CASSAGLAGVVGELFF
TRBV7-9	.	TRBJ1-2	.	TGTGCCAGCAGTAACCGGGACTCAAGTGGCTACACCTTC	CASSNRDSSGYTF
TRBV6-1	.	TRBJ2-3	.	TGTGCCAGCAGGGTGGGGGCAGGCGTCACAGATACGCAGTATTTT	CASRVGAGVTDTQYF
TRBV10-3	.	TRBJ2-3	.	TGTGCCATCGGAACAGGGCAAACGCAGTATTTT	CAIGTGQTQYF
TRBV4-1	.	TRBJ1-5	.	TGCGCCAGCAGCCAAGGGGGGGAGGCTTATAGCAATCAGCCCCAGCATTTT	CASSQGGEAYSNQPQHF
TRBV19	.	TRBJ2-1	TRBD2	TGTGCCAGTAGGATAACTAGCGGGGATCGGAATGAGCAGTTCTTC	CASRITSGDRNEQFF
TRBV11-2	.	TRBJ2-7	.	TGTGCCAGCAGCCGGAGCTCCTACGAGCAGTACTTC	CASSRSSYEQYF
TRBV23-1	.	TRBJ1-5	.	TGCGCCAGCAGTCAATCCTTGGGGGCTTTTCAGCCCCAGCATTTT	CASSQSLGAFQPQHF
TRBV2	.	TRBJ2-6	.	TGTGCCAGCAGGACAGGACCCTCTGGGGCCAACGTCCTGACTTTC	CASRTGPSGANVLTF
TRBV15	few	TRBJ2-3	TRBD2	TGTGCCACCAGCAGAGATGAGCGGGGGGGCACAGATACGCAGTATTTT	CATSRDERGGTDTQYF
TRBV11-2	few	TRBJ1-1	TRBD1	TGTGCCAGCAGCTTGACAGGGGTAGGGGCGGCTTTCTTT	CASSLTGVGAAFF
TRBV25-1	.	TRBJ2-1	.	TGTGCCAGCAGTGATTATGAGACAGCCGCCAATGAGCAGTTCTTC	CASSDYETAANEQFF
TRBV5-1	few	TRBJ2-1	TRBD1	TGCGCCAGCAGCCCGACAGGGGAGTCCTACAATGAGCAGTTCTTC	CASSPTGESYNEQFF
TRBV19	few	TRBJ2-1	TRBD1	TGTGCCAGTAGTAGACAGGGGGGGATCTACAATGAGCAGTTCTTC	CASSRQGGIYNEQFF
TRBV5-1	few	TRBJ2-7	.	TGCGCCAGCAGCTTCCTCGAGGAGCCTTGGTACTTC	CASSFLEEPWYF
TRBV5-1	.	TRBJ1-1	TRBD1	TGCGCCAGCAGCGGAACACCGGGACAGGGGCTCGCTGAAGCTTTCTTT	CASSGTPGQGLAEAFF
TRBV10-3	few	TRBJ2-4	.	TGTGCCATCAGCTCGGTAGGGGAAACTGGAAACATTCAGTACTTC	CAISSVGETGNIQYF
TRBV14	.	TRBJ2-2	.	TGTGCCAGCAGCCCCCCAGGGACATTTGGGGGGGAGCTGTTTTTT	CASSPPGTFGGELFF
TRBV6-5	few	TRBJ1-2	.	TGTGCCAGCGTTCCGGGGGGCTATGGGGGCTACACCTTC	CASVPGGYGGYTF
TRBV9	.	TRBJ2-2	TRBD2	TGTGCCAGCAGCGTAAAGGTTCTAGCGGGCCTTACGAACACCGGGGAGCTGTTTTTT	CASSVKVLAGLTNTGELFF
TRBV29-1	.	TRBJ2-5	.	TGCAGCGTTGCTGTGGGGGGCCAAGAGACCCAGTACTTC	CSVAVGGQETQYF
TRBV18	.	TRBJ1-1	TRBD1	TGTGCCAGCTCACGCATAGGGACAGTGAACACTGAAGCTTTCTTT	CASSRIGTVNTEAFF
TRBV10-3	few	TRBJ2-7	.	TGTGCCATCAGTGAGTCTGGCTTCCCAGGCGCGGAGCAGTACTTC	CAISESGFPGAEQYF
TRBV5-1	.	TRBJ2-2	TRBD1	TGCGCCAGCAGCCCTGGGACAGGGAACACCGGGGAGCTGTTTTTT	CASSPGTGNTGELFF
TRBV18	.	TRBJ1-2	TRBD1	TGTGCCAGCTCAACCGGGACAGGCTATGGCTACACCTTC	CASSTGTGYGYTF
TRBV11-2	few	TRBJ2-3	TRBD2	TGTGCCAGCAGCTTAGAGGGGAGACTAGCGGGACCTGATACGCAGTATTTT	CASSLEGRLAGPDTQYF
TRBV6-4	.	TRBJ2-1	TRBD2	TGTGCCAGCAGTTCCGGACTAGCGGGGGCGGGGGAGCAGTTCTTC	CASSSGLAGAGEQFF
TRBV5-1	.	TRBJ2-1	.	TGCGCCAGCAGCTTGAGGGGGAACAATGAGCAGTTCTTC	CASSLRGNNEQFF
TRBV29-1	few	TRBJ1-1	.	TGCAGCGTTGTGCGGGGATACATGAACACTGAAGCTTTCTTT	CSVVRGYMNTEAFF
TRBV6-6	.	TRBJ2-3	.	TGTGCCAGCAGTGGCCCCACAGATACGCAGTATTTT	CASSGPTDTQYF